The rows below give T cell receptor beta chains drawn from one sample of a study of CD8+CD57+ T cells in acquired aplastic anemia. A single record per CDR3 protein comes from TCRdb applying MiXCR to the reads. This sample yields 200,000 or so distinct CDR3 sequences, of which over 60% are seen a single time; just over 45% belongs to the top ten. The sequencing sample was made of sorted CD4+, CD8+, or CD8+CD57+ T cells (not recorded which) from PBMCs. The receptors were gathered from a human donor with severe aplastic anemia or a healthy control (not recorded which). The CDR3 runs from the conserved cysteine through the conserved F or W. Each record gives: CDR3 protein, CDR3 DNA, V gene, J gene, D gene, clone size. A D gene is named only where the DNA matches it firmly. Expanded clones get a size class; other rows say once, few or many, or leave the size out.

CDR3aa: CASSIALAQPYEQYF; CDR3nt: TGTGCCAGTAGTATAGCACTAGCGCAACCCTACGAGCAGTACTTC; v_gene: TRBV19; j_gene: TRBJ2-7; d_gene: TRBD2; abundance: -
CDR3aa: CSVGKSTGELFF; CDR3nt: TGCAGCGTTGGGAAATCTACCGGGGAGCTGTTTTTT; v_gene: TRBV29-1; j_gene: TRBJ2-2; d_gene: -; abundance: -
CDR3aa: CSARDQGLAGVLGYEQYF; CDR3nt: TGCAGTGCTAGAGATCAAGGTCTAGCGGGAGTGCTGGGCTACGAGCAGTACTTC; v_gene: TRBV20-1; j_gene: TRBJ2-7; d_gene: TRBD2; abundance: -
CDR3aa: CATSSGREGSGEQYF; CDR3nt: TGTGCCACCTCTAGCGGGAGGGAGGGGTCAGGGGAGCAGTACTTC; v_gene: TRBV24-1; j_gene: TRBJ2-7; d_gene: TRBD2; abundance: -
CDR3aa: CSASITVSTDTQYF; CDR3nt: TGCAGTGCTAGCATTACTGTTAGCACAGATACGCAGTATTTT; v_gene: TRBV20-1; j_gene: TRBJ2-3; d_gene: -; abundance: few
CDR3aa: CSRQDEQFF; CDR3nt: TGCAGTCGACAGGATGAGCAGTTCTTC; v_gene: TRBV20-1; j_gene: TRBJ2-1; d_gene: -; abundance: -
CDR3aa: CASSEATQGDEQYF; CDR3nt: TGTGCCAGCAGTGAAGCTACACAGGGGGACGAGCAGTACTTC; v_gene: TRBV2; j_gene: TRBJ2-7; d_gene: TRBD1; abundance: -
CDR3aa: CASRWGVSDNEQFF; CDR3nt: TGTGCCAGTAGGTGGGGAGTCAGCGACAATGAGCAGTTCTTC; v_gene: TRBV19; j_gene: TRBJ2-1; d_gene: -; abundance: -
CDR3aa: CSAKLGLSNQPQHF; CDR3nt: TGCAGTGCTAAACTAGGACTGAGCAATCAGCCCCAGCATTTT; v_gene: TRBV20-1; j_gene: TRBJ1-5; d_gene: -; abundance: few
CDR3aa: CASSREGGSGANVLTF; CDR3nt: TGTGCCAGCAGTCGCGAGGGGGGCTCTGGGGCCAACGTCCTGACTTTC; v_gene: TRBV25-1; j_gene: TRBJ2-6; d_gene: -; abundance: -
CDR3aa: CASMTSWGGYTF; CDR3nt: TGTGCCAGCATGACTTCCTGGGGTGGCTACACCTTC; v_gene: TRBV12-3/TRBV12-4; j_gene: TRBJ1-2; d_gene: -; abundance: few
CDR3aa: CASSEGTGGNSPLHF; CDR3nt: TGTGCCAGCAGTGAGGGGACAGGGGGTAATTCACCCCTCCACTTT; v_gene: TRBV2; j_gene: TRBJ1-6; d_gene: TRBD1; abundance: -
CDR3aa: CASSLVGGGQETQYF; CDR3nt: TGTGCCAGCAGCTTAGTAGGGGGGGGCCAAGAGACCCAGTACTTC; v_gene: TRBV13; j_gene: TRBJ2-5; d_gene: -; abundance: -
CDR3aa: CASSTAVTSTDTQYF; CDR3nt: TGTGCCAGCTCAACAGCGGTGACTAGCACAGATACGCAGTATTTT; v_gene: TRBV18; j_gene: TRBJ2-3; d_gene: -; abundance: many
CDR3aa: CASSSVAHQVKEAQYF; CDR3nt: TGTGCCAGCAGCTCAGTAGCGCACCAGGTTAAAGAGGCCCAGTACTTC; v_gene: TRBV7-6; j_gene: TRBJ2-5; d_gene: -; abundance: once
CDR3aa: CASSTGTGSSPLHF; CDR3nt: TGTGCCAGTAGTACCGGGACCGGTAGTTCACCCCTCCACTTT; v_gene: TRBV19; j_gene: TRBJ1-6; d_gene: -; abundance: -
CDR3aa: CASSIQPSPPHEQYF; CDR3nt: TGTGCCAGTAGTATACAGCCCAGCCCACCCCACGAGCAGTACTTC; v_gene: TRBV11-1; j_gene: TRBJ2-7; d_gene: -; abundance: -
CDR3aa: CASSLTGYPQPQHF; CDR3nt: TGTGCCAGCAGTTTAACAGGGTACCCTCAGCCCCAGCATTTT; v_gene: TRBV27; j_gene: TRBJ1-5; d_gene: -; abundance: few
CDR3aa: CSAKTPQFYEQYF; CDR3nt: TGCAGTGCCAAAACTCCACAGTTCTACGAGCAGTACTTC; v_gene: TRBV20-1; j_gene: TRBJ2-7; d_gene: -; abundance: many
CDR3aa: CASSLEGLDYNSPLHF; CDR3nt: TGTGCCAGCAGCTTAGAAGGGTTGGACTATAATTCACCCCTCCACTTT; v_gene: TRBV7-2; j_gene: TRBJ1-6; d_gene: -; abundance: -
CDR3aa: CASSSEVARACEQYF; CDR3nt: TGTGCCAGCAGCTCCGAGGTGGCTAGGGCCTGCGAGCAGTACTTC; v_gene: TRBV7-8; j_gene: TRBJ2-7; d_gene: -; abundance: -
CDR3aa: CASSDGSGGDEQFF; CDR3nt: TGTGCCAGCAGTGACGGTAGCGGGGGGGATGAGCAGTTCTTC; v_gene: TRBV6-4; j_gene: TRBJ2-1; d_gene: TRBD2; abundance: many
CDR3aa: CASSPTQEGSPLHF; CDR3nt: TGTGCCAGCAGCCCCACGCAGGAAGGTTCACCCCTCCACTTT; v_gene: TRBV7-9; j_gene: TRBJ1-6; d_gene: -; abundance: -
CDR3aa: CASSVEAGDTEAFF; CDR3nt: TGTGCCAGCAGCGTAGAGGCAGGGGACACTGAAGCTTTCTTT; v_gene: TRBV9; j_gene: TRBJ1-1; d_gene: -; abundance: -
CDR3aa: CASSPTVVEQFF; CDR3nt: TGTGCCAGCAGCCCCACCGTCGTTGAGCAGTTCTTC; v_gene: TRBV7-9; j_gene: TRBJ2-1; d_gene: -; abundance: few